This T cell receptor beta chain was obtained from a study of Ad26.COV2.S vaccination and SARS-CoV-2 variants. Study results and limitations: It is possible that the TCR breadth and depth analyses underestimated the total T cell responses. Once vaccination had occurred, spike-specific CD8+ and CD4+ T cell responses reportedly showed substantial breadth. People given the vaccine had a wider spike-specific TCR breadth than placebo recipients did. Vaccine and placebo recipients had comparable breadth of non-spike TCRs.

Points on this clone: What it recognizes is unknown.

Clones were sequenced by immunoSEQ multiplex PCR, and TCRdb holds only the in-frame ones, with some missing. The sample records roughly 380,000 clones, 92% being singletons. Germline V gene lookup returns CDR1 KGHSH and CDR2 LQKENI. With 7 bases clipped from V and 4 bases from J, the junction kept 7 bases outside the gene matches. This CDR3 has 15 amino acids. The sequencing used peripheral blood, collected after recovery from COVID-19. The chain combines TRBV18 with TRBJ2-2; TRBD1 agrees at 9 bases. The TCR comes from a human donor who had recovered from COVID-19. The CDR3 sequence: CASFPAGQGTGELFF. In DNA form, the CDR3 reads TGTGCCAGCTTTCCCGCGGGACAGGGCACCGGGGAGCTGTTTTTT. The whole variable domain, filled in from reference TRBV18 and TRBJ2-2, reads NAGVMQNPRHLVRRRGQEARLRCSPMKGHSHVYWYRQLPEEGLKFMVYLQKENIIDESGMPKERFSAEFPKEGPSILRIQQVVRGDSAAYFCASFPAGQGTGELFFGEGSRLTVL.